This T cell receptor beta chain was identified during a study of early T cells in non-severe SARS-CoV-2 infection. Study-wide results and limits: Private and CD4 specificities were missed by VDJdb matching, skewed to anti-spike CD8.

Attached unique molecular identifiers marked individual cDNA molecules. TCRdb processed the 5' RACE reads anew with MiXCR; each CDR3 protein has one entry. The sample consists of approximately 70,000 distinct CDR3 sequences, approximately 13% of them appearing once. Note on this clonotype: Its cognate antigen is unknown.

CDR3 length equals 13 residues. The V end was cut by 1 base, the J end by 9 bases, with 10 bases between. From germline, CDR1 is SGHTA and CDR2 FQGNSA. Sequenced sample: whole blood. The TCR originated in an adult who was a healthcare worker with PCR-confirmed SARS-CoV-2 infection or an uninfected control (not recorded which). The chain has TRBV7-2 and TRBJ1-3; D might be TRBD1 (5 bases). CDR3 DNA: TGTGCCAGCAGCTTAGTATGGGGGAGCACCATATATTTT. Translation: CASSLVWGSTIYF.